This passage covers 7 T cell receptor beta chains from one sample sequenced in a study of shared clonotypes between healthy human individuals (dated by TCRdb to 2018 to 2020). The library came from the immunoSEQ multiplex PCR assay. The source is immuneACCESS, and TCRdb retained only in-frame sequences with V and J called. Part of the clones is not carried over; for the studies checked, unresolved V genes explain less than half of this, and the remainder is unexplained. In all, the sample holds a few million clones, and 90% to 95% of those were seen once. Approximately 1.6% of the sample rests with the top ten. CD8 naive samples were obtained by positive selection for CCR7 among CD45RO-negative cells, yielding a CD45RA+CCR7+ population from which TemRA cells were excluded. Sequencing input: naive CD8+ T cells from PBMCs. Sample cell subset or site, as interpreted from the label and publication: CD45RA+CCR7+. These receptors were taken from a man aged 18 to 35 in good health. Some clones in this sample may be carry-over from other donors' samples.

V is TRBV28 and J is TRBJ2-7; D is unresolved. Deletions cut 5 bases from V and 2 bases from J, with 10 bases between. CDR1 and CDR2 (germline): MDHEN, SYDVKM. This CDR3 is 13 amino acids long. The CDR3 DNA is TGTGCCAGCAGTCCGACGGTAGCCTACGAGCAGTACTTC. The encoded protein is CASSPTVAYEQYF.

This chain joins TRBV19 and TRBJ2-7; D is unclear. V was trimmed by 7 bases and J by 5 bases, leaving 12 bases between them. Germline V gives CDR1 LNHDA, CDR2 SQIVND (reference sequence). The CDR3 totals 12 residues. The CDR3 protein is CASNQNGHEQYF. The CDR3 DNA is TGTGCCAGTAACCAGAATGGGCACGAGCAGTACTTC.

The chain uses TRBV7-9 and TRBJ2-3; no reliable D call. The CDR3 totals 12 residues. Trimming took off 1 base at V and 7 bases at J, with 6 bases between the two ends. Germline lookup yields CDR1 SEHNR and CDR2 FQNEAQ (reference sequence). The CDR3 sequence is CASSLEWNTQYF. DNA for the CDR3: TGTGCCAGCAGCTTAGAGTGGAATACGCAGTATTTT.

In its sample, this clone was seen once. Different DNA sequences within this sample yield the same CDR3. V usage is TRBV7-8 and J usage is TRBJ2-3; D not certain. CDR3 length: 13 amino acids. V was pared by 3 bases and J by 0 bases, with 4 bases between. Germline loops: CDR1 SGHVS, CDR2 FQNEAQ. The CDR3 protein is CASSFGSTDTQYF. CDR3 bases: TGTGCCAGCAGCTTCGGGAGCACAGATACGCAGTATTTT.

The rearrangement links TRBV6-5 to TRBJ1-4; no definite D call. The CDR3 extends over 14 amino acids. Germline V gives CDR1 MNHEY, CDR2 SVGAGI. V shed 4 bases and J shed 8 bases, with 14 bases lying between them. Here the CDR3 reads CASSSDLEEEKLFF. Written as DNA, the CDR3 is TGTGCCAGCAGTTCGGACCTTGAAGAAGAAAAACTGTTTTTT.

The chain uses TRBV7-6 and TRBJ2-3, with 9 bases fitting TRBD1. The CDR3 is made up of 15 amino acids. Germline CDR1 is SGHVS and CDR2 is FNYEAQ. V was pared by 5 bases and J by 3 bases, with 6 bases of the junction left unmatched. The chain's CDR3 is CASSAGTGLTDTQYF. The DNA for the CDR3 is TGTGCCAGCAGCGCCGGGACAGGGTTAACAGATACGCAGTATTTT.

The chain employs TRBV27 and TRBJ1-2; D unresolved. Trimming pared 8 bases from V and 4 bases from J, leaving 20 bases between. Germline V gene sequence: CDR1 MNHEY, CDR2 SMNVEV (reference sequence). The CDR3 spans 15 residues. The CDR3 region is CASGPPEGRGYGYTF. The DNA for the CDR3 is TGTGCCAGCGGGCCCCCAGAAGGACGCGGCTATGGCTACACCTTC.